The 25 T cell receptor beta chains in this list originate from one sample, sequenced in a study of early T cells in non-severe SARS-CoV-2 infection. MiXCR, applied by TCRdb to the 5' RACE reads, yields one record per CDR3 protein. This table holds 59,000 or so distinct CDR3 sequences, around 13% found once. The sample here was whole blood, taken at baseline. These receptors were taken from an adult who was a healthcare worker with PCR-confirmed SARS-CoV-2 infection or an uninfected control (not recorded which).

This chain uses TRBV18 with TRBJ2-1; D might be TRBD1 or TRBD2, each matching 5 bases. CDR1 is KGHSH and CDR2 is LQKENI in the germline V gene. The CDR3 sequence is 15 residues long. V was trimmed by 3 bases and J by 0 bases, leaving 9 bases between them. CDR3 sequence reads: CASSPRDGSYNEQFF. The CDR3, as DNA: TGTGCCAGCTCACCCAGGGACGGCTCCTACAATGAGCAGTTCTTC.

The table lists this clonotype with a few counts. The chain recombines TRBV5-1 with TRBJ1-6; no reliable D call. This CDR3 spans 14 amino acids. Germline lookup yields CDR1 SGHRS and CDR2 YFSETQ. V was trimmed by 0 bases and J by 6 bases, leaving 7 bases between them. CDR3 sequence (DNA): TGCGCCAGCAGCTTGGGGGTCCTTAATTCACCCCTCCACTTT. This sequence encodes CASSLGVLNSPLHF.

This clonotype was seen a handful of times. The rearrangement uses TRBV5-6 and TRBJ2-2; D gene ambiguous. The CDR3 covers 15 residues. The germline CDR1 and CDR2 sequences are SGHDT and YYEEEE. Between the trimmed V and J ends, which lost 4 bases and 1 base, there was a span of 11 bases. The CDR3 spells CASSVNGMNTGELFF. The CDR3 DNA reads TGTGCCAGCAGCGTAAATGGGATGAACACCGGGGAGCTGTTTTTT.

This clonotype was found many times. The chain joins TRBV7-9 to TRBJ2-7; TRBD1 or TRBD2 may be the D gene (6 bases each). Trimming removed 3 bases from V and 2 bases from J, with 11 bases in between. Germline values: CDR1 SEHNR, CDR2 FQNEAQ (reference sequence). The CDR3 sequence is 14 residues long. CDR3 DNA: TGTGCCAGCAGCTTCGGGGGCGAGCCCTACGAGCAGTACTTC. Residues: CASSFGGEPYEQYF.

This clonotype came up many times. The chain combines TRBV2 with TRBJ1-5; 7 nucleotides agree with TRBD1. This CDR3 is built from 15 residues. V lost 6 bases and J lost 6; bases outside the gene matches: 11. Germline values: CDR1 SNHLY, CDR2 FYNNEI. CDR3 loop: CASSSLRQGGQPQHF. The CDR3 bases are TGTGCCAGCAGCAGCCTTCGACAGGGCGGTCAGCCCCAGCATTTT.

This clonotype was seen a handful of times. The V and J genes are TRBV19 and TRBJ2-7; maybe TRBD1 (6 bases). The CDR3 sequence is 14 residues long. Germline V gives CDR1 LNHDA, CDR2 SQIVND (reference sequence). Trimming pared 5 bases from V and 7 bases from J, leaving 18 bases between. CDR3: CASSPQDSPGEQYF. Written as DNA, the CDR3 is TGTGCCAGTAGTCCGCAGGACAGTCCTGGAGAGCAGTACTTC.

This chain uses TRBV5-1 with TRBJ1-2; D call uncertain. The length of the CDR3 is 15 residues. CDR1 and CDR2 (germline): SGHRS, YFSETQ. Trimming pared 1 base from V and 0 bases from J, leaving 10 bases between. CDR3 protein: CASSLSASTNYGYTF. The CDR3 DNA sequence: TGCGCCAGCAGCTTGTCGGCCAGTACTAACTATGGCTACACCTTC.

This clonotype was picked up a small number of times. The chain carries TRBV9 and TRBJ2-6, with D hard to call. Trimming cost V 1 base and J 1 base, with 3 bases left between them. In germline, CDR1 is SGDLS, CDR2 YYNGEE. The CDR3 has 14 residues. The CDR3, as DNA: TGTGCCAGCAGCGTAATGTCTGGGGCCAACGTCCTGACTTTC. The encoded protein is CASSVMSGANVLTF.

The gene calls are TRBV19 and TRBJ2-3; D gene unclear. There are 13 residues in the CDR3. Per germline, CDR1 LNHDA and CDR2 SQIVND (reference sequence). Trimming removed 4 bases from V and 3 bases from J, with 8 bases in between. CDR3 DNA sequence: TGTGCCAGTAGTAGAGAGATGACAGATACGCAGTATTTT. Translated, it gives CASSREMTDTQYF.

V and J are TRBV6-7 and TRBJ2-7, with 9 bases that match TRBD1. Being an ORF, TRBV6-7 has a function that is uncertain. The length of the CDR3 is 20 residues. V shed 6 bases, J shed 3 bases, and the junction held 24 bases outside the gene matches. CDR3 in amino acids: CASRPRDREGGLSRCYEQYF. The CDR3 region has the DNA TGTGCCAGCAGGCCCCGGGACAGGGAGGGCGGGCTGTCCAGGTGCTACGAGCAGTACTTC.

The sample holds many counts of this clonotype. The rearrangement uses TRBV6-6 and TRBJ1-6; D gene uncertain. Germline CDR1 MNHNY, CDR2 SVGAGI (reference sequence). V was cut by 6 bases and J by 2 bases, with 11 bases left in between. The CDR3 is made up of 15 amino acids. Written as DNA, the CDR3 is TGTGCCAGCAGGGCCGGAGGCACCTATAATTCACCCCTCCACTTT. Translated, it gives CASRAGGTYNSPLHF.

This chain links TRBV5-4 with TRBJ2-3; D is uncertain. Germline loops: CDR1 SGHNT, CDR2 YYREEE (reference sequence). CDR3 length: 15 residues. V lost 3 bases and J lost 1, with 12 bases in between. The CDR3, as DNA: TGTGCCAGCAGCTCCATCCGGGCGGGCACAGATACGCAGTATTTT. Amino acid sequence: CASSSIRAGTDTQYF.

This clonotype turned up a few times. This chain uses TRBV6-2 or TRBV6-3 with TRBJ2-7; no clear D gene. Trimming took 3 bases from V and 3 from J, leaving 9 bases between them. Germline V lookup: CDR1 MNHEY, CDR2 SVGEGT. The CDR3 sequence is 13 residues long. The CDR3 nucleotides are TGTGCCAGCAGTTATGAGGAGTTCTACGAGCAGTACTTC. This translates into CASSYEEFYEQYF.

This clonotype came up a few times. V usage is TRBV5-4 and J usage is TRBJ1-1; 9 bases match TRBD1. With 2 bases clipped from V and 7 bases from J, the junction kept 6 bases outside the gene matches. The V gene's germline CDR1 is SGHNT and CDR2 YYREEE (reference sequence). The CDR3 has 14 residues. In DNA form, the CDR3 reads TGTGCCAGCAGCTTCCCCGGGACAGGGAGTGAAGCTTTCTTT. It codes for CASSFPGTGSEAFF.

The chain employs TRBV5-4 and TRBJ2-7; the match to TRBD2 covers 10 bases. The CDR3 sequence is 13 residues long. Germline V gene sequence: CDR1 SGHNT, CDR2 YYREEE (reference sequence). The junction had 7 bases not matched to a gene; V was cut back by 7 bases and J by 6 bases. CDR3 region: CASGTTSGSEQYF. CDR3 nucleotides: TGTGCCAGCGGGACGACTAGCGGGTCCGAGCAGTACTTC.

The gene calls are TRBV6-5 and TRBJ1-1; D is ambiguous. Germline CDR1 is MNHEY and CDR2 is SVGAGI. V was clipped by 7 bases and J by 1 base, with 10 bases between them. This CDR3 has 13 residues. CDR3 amino acids: CASTATPNTEAFF. For the CDR3, the DNA is TGTGCCAGCACAGCAACACCGAACACTGAAGCTTTCTTT.

This clonotype was picked up a small number of times. The V gene is TRBV20-1, the J gene TRBJ2-1; TRBD2 agrees at 9 bases. CDR3 length: 16 amino acids. Germline V CDR1 and CDR2: DFQATT, SNEGSKA (reference sequence). Losses at the gene ends were 4 bases for V and 2 bases for J; bases not matched to a gene: 9. CDR3 sequence (DNA): TGCAGTGCTATTAAAATAGCGGGAGAGACCTACAATGAGCAGTTCTTC. Translated, it gives CSAIKIAGETYNEQFF.

In this sample, this clonotype turned up many times. The chain links TRBV12-5 to TRBJ2-5; 9 nucleotides align to TRBD1. This CDR3 is built from 15 residues. V shed 7 bases, J shed 2 bases, and the junction held 8 bases outside the gene matches. CDR1 is LGHNT, CDR2 FRNRAP, per germline. CDR3 coding DNA: TGTGCTAGTGCCCTGGGGGGACAGGGTCAAGAGACCCAGTACTTC. It yields the protein CASALGGQGQETQYF.

The genes are TRBV15 and TRBJ2-4; TRBD1 agrees at 9 bases. The CDR3 contains 17 residues. CDR1 and CDR2 from the germline V gene are LNHNV and YYDKDF (reference sequence). The J segment lost 2 bases and the V segment lost 1 base, leaving 6 bases of the junction unmatched. The CDR3 nucleotides are TGTGCCACCAGCAGAGTTGGAGGACAGGGGACCAAAAACATTCAGTACTTC. Amino acid sequence: CATSRVGGQGTKNIQYF.

The chain is built from TRBV6-5 and TRBJ2-1; TRBD2 matches 8 bases. The CDR3 is 17 amino acids. Germline V gives CDR1 MNHEY, CDR2 SVGAGI. V lost 4 bases to trimming and J lost 5 bases; unmatched junction nucleotides: 13. CDR3 protein: CASSSLSSGSFDNEQFF. The CDR3 nucleotides read TGTGCCAGCAGTTCCCTCAGCAGCGGGAGTTTTGACAATGAGCAGTTCTTC.

This clonotype has more than one count but fewer than ten. V gene TRBV9 combines with J gene TRBJ1-6; 9 bases align to TRBD1. The V and J ends lost 2 bases and 10 bases, in that order; junction bases with no gene match: 4. The CDR3 sequence is 14 residues long. Per germline, CDR1 SGDLS and CDR2 YYNGEE. CDR3 DNA sequence: TGTGCCAGCAGCGTGGACAGGGGTGAATCACCCCTCCACTTT. Amino acids: CASSVDRGESPLHF.

A few counts support this clonotype. The chain links TRBV7-9 to TRBJ2-1, with TRBD1 identical over 7 bases. Unmatched junction bases numbered 10, after V lost 3 bases and J lost 2 bases. Germline CDR1 reads SEHNR; CDR2 reads FQNEAQ (reference sequence). This CDR3 has 17 amino acids. The CDR3 coding sequence is TGTGCCAGCAGCTTCGCGAGACAGGGCCCACCCTACAATGAGCAGTTCTTC. It codes for CASSFARQGPPYNEQFF. Variable domain in full (rest from reference TRBV7-9 and TRBJ2-1): DTGVSQNPRHKITKRGQNVTFRCDPISEHNRLYWYRQTLGQGPEFLTYFQNEAQLEKSRLLSDRFSAERPKGSFSTLEIQRTEQGDSAMYLCASSFARQGPPYNEQFFGPGTRLTVL.

This sequence joins TRBV30 and TRBJ2-2; a weak D match, TRBD2 (5 bases). The V end was cut by 3 bases, the J end by 4 bases, with 12 bases between. The CDR3 totals 14 residues. CDR1 is GTSNPN, CDR2 SVGIG, per germline (reference sequence). The CDR3 is CAWSRDLTTGELFF. The CDR3 DNA reads TGTGCCTGGAGCCGGGATTTAACCACCGGGGAGCTGTTTTTT.

Many counts were recorded for this clonotype. This chain uses TRBV10-2 with TRBJ2-1; tentatively, D is TRBD1 (5 bases). Trimming left V 5 bases short and J 5 bases short, with 10 bases between. In germline, CDR1 is WSHSY, CDR2 SAAADI. The CDR3 is 13 amino acids. CDR3 nucleotide sequence: TGCGCCAGCAGTCGACAGTTTGACAATGAGCAGTTCTTC. Translating it yields CASSRQFDNEQFF.

This clonotype occurred a few times. The genes are TRBV6-2 or TRBV6-3 and TRBJ2-1; 7 nucleotides align to TRBD1. The junction had 6 bases not matched to a gene; V was cut back by 6 bases and J by 1 base. The germline CDR1 and CDR2 sequences are MNHEY and SVGEGT. CDR3 length: 15 residues. CDR3 coding DNA: TGTGCCAGCAGAGACAGGGTGGGGTCCTACAATGAGCAGTTCTTC. It encodes CASRDRVGSYNEQFF.